The 28 T cell receptor beta chains below all came from one sample that was sequenced in a study of OX40 agonist ivuxolimab in advanced cancers. Clones were sequenced by immunoSEQ multiplex PCR, and TCRdb holds only the in-frame ones, with some missing. The table lists about 73,000 clones, around nine tenths of them singletons. The input for sequencing was CD4+ or CD8+ T cells sorted from blood, taken in a trial of the OX40 agonist ivuxolimab. These receptors all stem from an adult with an advanced solid tumor such as melanoma, head and neck, liver or kidney cancer.

The chain carries TRBV28 and TRBJ2-7; the match to TRBD1 covers 7 bases. The V gene's germline CDR1 is MDHEN and CDR2 SYDVKM. The CDR3 runs 12 residues. V was pared by 6 bases and J by 3 bases, with 2 bases of the junction left unmatched. CDR3 nucleotides: TGTGCCAGCAGCACAGGGGACTACGAGCAGTACTTC. Translation: CASSTGDYEQYF.

V gene TRBV30 combines with J gene TRBJ1-2; the D is unclear. V lost 3 bases and J 1 base, leaving 12 bases between the germline ends. Germline V lookup: CDR1 GTSNPN, CDR2 SVGIG (reference sequence). The CDR3 covers 14 residues. CDR3 DNA sequence: TGTGCCTGGAGCGTAACTCCGGGTAACTATGGCTACACCTTC. Translating gives CAWSVTPGNYGYTF.

A remark on this clone: Germline and junction disagree at one end, which may indicate a read error. The chain combines TRBV7-9 with TRBJ2-7; TRBD1 aligns across 9 bases. The germline gives CDR1 SEHNR, CDR2 FQNEAQ (reference sequence). This CDR3 contains 14 residues. DNA for the CDR3: TGCGCCAGCAGCCAAGGGACAGGGCTGGGCGAGCAGTACTTC. This gives the protein CASSQGTGLGEQYF.

V gene TRBV6-5 combines with J gene TRBJ2-5; 9 nucleotides match TRBD2. The V gene end was trimmed by 0 bases and the J gene end by 7 bases; junction bases not matched to a gene: 6. The CDR3 runs 15 residues. Germline V gene sequence: CDR1 MNHEY, CDR2 SVGAGI. CDR3 nucleotide sequence: TGTGCCAGCAGTTACTCGCCAGCGGGGGGCCTGACCCAGTACTTC. This gives the protein CASSYSPAGGLTQYF.

This chain connects TRBV23-1 to TRBJ2-2; weak D call: TRBD1 (5 bases). TRBV23-1 is an open reading frame, and its role is uncertain. The CDR3 covers 13 residues. V lost 7 bases and J 8 bases, leaving 14 bases between the germline ends. The CDR3: CASTGRVPGELFF. The DNA of the CDR3 is TGCGCCAGCACCGGCAGGGTTCCGGGGGAGCTGTTTTTT.

The chain has TRBV19 and TRBJ2-2; 7 bases agree with TRBD1. Germline V gives CDR1 LNHDA, CDR2 SQIVND (reference sequence). The CDR3 totals 14 residues. V was pared by 6 bases and J by 6 bases, with 7 bases of the junction left unmatched. The DNA of the CDR3 is TGTGCCAGTAGGGCGACAGGGTCGTCCGGGGAGCTGTTTTTT. Amino acids: CASRATGSSGELFF.

This chain uses TRBV28 with TRBJ1-2; D gene unclear. Trimming stripped 6 bases from V and 8 bases from J, with 10 bases between. This CDR3 has 11 amino acids. Per germline, CDR1 MDHEN and CDR2 SYDVKM. The CDR3 loop is CASRREYGYTF. DNA of the CDR3: TGTGCCAGCAGACGGGAGTACGGCTACACCTTC.

This chain joins TRBV18 and TRBJ2-1; D gene unclear. Between the trimmed V and J ends, which lost 4 bases and 13 bases, there was a span of 14 bases. Germline V gene data show CDR1 as KGHSH and CDR2 as LQKENI. The CDR3 spans 12 residues. The chain's CDR3 is CASSLPSPPQFF. The CDR3, as DNA: TGTGCCAGCTCACTCCCCTCCCCCCCCCAGTTCTTC.

The V call is TRBV28, the J call TRBJ2-7, with D perhaps matching TRBD2 (5 bases). The CDR3 consists of 16 residues. V was pared by 6 bases and J by 7 bases, with 25 bases between. CDR1 is MDHEN, CDR2 SYDVKM, per germline. The CDR3 DNA follows: TGTGCCAGCAGGTCAGATAACAGCGCGGGCGGTGGAGAGCAGTACTTC. It encodes CASRSDNSAGGGEQYF.

As for this clone: Additional DNA sequences in this sample encode the identical CDR3. This chain connects TRBV9 to TRBJ1-1, with TRBD1 as a possible D gene (5 bases). The germline CDR1 and CDR2 sequences are SGDLS and YYNGEE. The CDR3 length is 14 residues. Trimming took off 3 bases at V and 0 bases at J, with 9 bases between the two ends. The CDR3 DNA sequence: TGTGCCAGCAGCGGTCAGGGCTTGAACACTGAAGCTTTCTTT. Protein product: CASSGQGLNTEAFF.

The gene calls are TRBV19 and TRBJ2-3; weak D call: TRBD2 (5 bases). Per the germline V gene, CDR1 is LNHDA and CDR2 is SQIVND (reference sequence). This CDR3 spans 13 amino acids. V dropped 6 bases and J dropped 3 bases, with 10 bases sitting between them. CDR3 protein: CASRMLATDTQYF. The CDR3 DNA sequence: TGTGCCAGTAGGATGCTAGCTACAGATACGCAGTATTTT.

J is TRBJ1-4 and V is TRBV18, with D uncertain. The CDR3 spans 13 residues. The V gene lost 1 base and the J gene lost 8 bases, with 8 bases spanning the gap. Germline values: CDR1 KGHSH, CDR2 LQKENI. The CDR3 loop is CASSPRTQEKLFF. The DNA for the CDR3 is TGTGCCAGCTCACCACGTACCCAAGAAAAACTGTTTTTT.

V usage is TRBV2 and J usage is TRBJ1-1; tentative D call: TRBD1 (5 bases). This CDR3 region has 12 residues. Germline V gene data show CDR1 as SNHLY and CDR2 as FYNNEI. Trimming took 8 bases from V and 4 from J, leaving 11 bases between them. The CDR3 DNA follows: TGTGCCAGCCAACAGAGGGGCACTGAAGCTTTCTTT. This codes for CASQQRGTEAFF.

The chain carries TRBV7-2 and TRBJ2-1, with a tentative D call TRBD1 (5 bases). V was trimmed by 1 base and J by 4 bases, leaving 11 bases between them. This CDR3 has 15 amino acids. CDR1 and CDR2 (germline): SGHTA, FQGNSA. CDR3 nucleotides: TGTGCCAGCAGCTTAGAGGGGAATTATTACAATGAGCAGTTCTTC. This codes for CASSLEGNYYNEQFF. Full variable domain (rest looked up from reference TRBV7-2 and TRBJ2-1): GAGVSQSPSNKVTEKGKDVELRCDPISGHTALYWYRQSLGQGLEFLIYFQGNSAPDKSGLPSDRFSAERTGGSVSTLTIQRTQQEDSAVYLCASSLEGNYYNEQFFGPGTRLTVL.

This sequence joins TRBV9 and TRBJ2-2; TRBD1 matches 7 bases. Trimming at V came to 3 bases and at J to 2 bases, leaving 4 bases not matched to a gene. The CDR3 covers 15 residues. CDR1 is SGDLS, CDR2 YYNGEE, per germline. The DNA for the CDR3 is TGTGCCAGCAGCGCCACAGGGGAAAACACCGGGGAGCTGTTTTTT. This translates into CASSATGENTGELFF.

This clone was picked up a small number of times. This rearrangement joins TRBV7-9 to TRBJ2-2, with D possibly being TRBD1 (6 bases). V shed 1 base and J shed 1 base, with 10 bases lying between them. The CDR3 has 16 residues. Germline V gives CDR1 SEHNR, CDR2 FQNEAQ (reference sequence). The CDR3 nucleotides are TGTGCCAGCAGCTTAGGATCACAGGGGAACACCGGGGAGCTGTTTTTT. It translates to CASSLGSQGNTGELFF. The full variable domain, completed using reference TRBV7-9 and TRBJ2-2, is DTGVSQNPRHKITKRGQNVTFRCDPISEHNRLYWYRQTLGQGPEFLTYFQNEAQLEKSRLLSDRFSAERPKGSFSTLEIQRTEQGDSAMYLCASSLGSQGNTGELFFGEGSRLTVL.

Remarks on this clone: Germline and junction disagree at one end, which may indicate a read error. This chain links TRBV5-1 with TRBJ2-1, with 12 bases that match TRBD2. CDR1 SGHRS and CDR2 YFSETQ come from the germline V gene. The CDR3 has 17 residues. The CDR3 DNA sequence: TGCGCCAGCAACTTGGGAACTAGCGGGAGGAAGGACAATGAGCAGTTCTTC. Amino acid sequence: CASNLGTSGRKDNEQFF.

The chain links TRBV9 to TRBJ1-2; 9 bases line up with TRBD1. Germline CDR1 and CDR2: SGDLS and YYNGEE. Losses at the gene ends were 0 bases for V and 4 bases for J; bases not matched to a gene: 1. The CDR3 is 14 amino acids. CDR3 nucleotide sequence: TGTGCCAGCAGCGTAGGGGACAGGGCCTATGGCTACACCTTC. Its protein product is CASSVGDRAYGYTF.

This clone was counted a single time. The chain joins TRBV6-5 to TRBJ2-7, with TRBD1 matching 7 bases. The CDR3 runs to 15 residues. Germline V gives CDR1 MNHEY, CDR2 SVGAGI. V shed 0 bases and J 6 bases; nucleotides not matched to a gene: 8. CDR3 residues: CASSYSGQGVGEQYF. The CDR3 bases are TGTGCCAGCAGTTACTCGGGGCAGGGGGTCGGCGAGCAGTACTTC.

The rearrangement uses TRBV30 and TRBJ2-4; 8 bases agree with TRBD1. This CDR3 has 17 residues. Per germline, CDR1 GTSNPN and CDR2 SVGIG (reference sequence). V lost 2 bases and J lost 1; bases outside the gene matches: 10. This CDR3 reads CAWSPGQAIVAKNIQYF. DNA of the CDR3: TGTGCCTGGAGTCCGGGACAGGCAATCGTTGCCAAAAACATTCAGTACTTC.

CDR3 protein: CSVESRGGTEAFF. DNA of the CDR3: TGCAGCGTTGAAAGTCGGGGCGGCACTGAAGCTTTCTTT. The chain employs TRBV29-1 and TRBJ1-1; TRBD1 might be the D (5 bases). The CDR3 totals 13 residues. V was clipped by 2 bases and J by 4 bases, with 11 bases between them. The germline CDR1 and CDR2 sequences are SQVTM and ANQGSEA.

This clone was seen just once. The CDR3 DNA reads TGTGCCAGCAGTTCCAGACAGGGGACCTACAATGAGCAGTTCTTC. This codes for CASSSRQGTYNEQFF. The chain links TRBV6-6 to TRBJ2-1; the match to TRBD1 covers 8 bases. Trimming removed 4 bases from V and 2 bases from J; junction bases left unmatched: 4. Germline V gene sequence: CDR1 MNHNY, CDR2 SVGAGI (reference sequence). The CDR3 covers 15 residues.

The DNA of the CDR3 is TGTGCCACCAGCAGAGGGCAGCAAGAGACCCAGTACTTC. Its protein is CATSRGQQETQYF. The rearrangement uses TRBV15 and TRBJ2-5; no clear D. The CDR3 totals 13 residues. V gave up 1 base and J gave up 2 bases, with 5 bases separating them. Germline V CDR1 and CDR2: LNHNV, YYDKDF (reference sequence).

This clone was observed a few times. The chain couples TRBV19 to TRBJ2-1; 7 nucleotides align to TRBD1. The CDR3 loop spans 15 amino acids. Germline CDR1 and CDR2: LNHDA and SQIVND (reference sequence). J gave up 4 bases and V 2 bases, and 5 bases lay outside the gene matches. CDR3 amino acids: CASSISGTEYNEQFF. The CDR3 region has the DNA TGTGCCAGTAGTATATCAGGGACAGAATACAATGAGCAGTTCTTC.

A single count supports this clone. The V call is TRBV19, the J call TRBJ1-5; TRBD1 is a possible D gene (6 bases). Trimming took off 8 bases at V and 6 bases at J, with 20 bases between the two ends. Germline V CDR1 and CDR2: LNHDA, SQIVND (reference sequence). The length of the CDR3 is 15 residues. The CDR3 region is CASLPDTGPRQPQHF. CDR3 in DNA: TGTGCCAGTCTACCTGACACAGGGCCCCGTCAGCCCCAGCATTTT.

This clone was detected only a few times. The chain combines TRBV28 with TRBJ1-5, with D maybe TRBD1 (5 bases). The CDR3 extends over 15 amino acids. The germline gives CDR1 MDHEN, CDR2 SYDVKM. V was trimmed by 2 bases and J by 8 bases, leaving 16 bases between them. The DNA of the CDR3 is TGTGCCAGCAGTTTAGGGCAGGGAGGATTTAAGCCCCAGCATTTT. Translating gives CASSLGQGGFKPQHF. The variable domain in full, with the rest retrieved from reference TRBV28 and TRBJ1-5, is DVKVTQSSRYLVKRTGEKVFLECVQDMDHENMFWYRQDPGLGLRLIYFSYDVKMKEKGDIPEGYSVSREKKERFSLILESASTNQTSMYLCASSLGQGGFKPQHFGDGTRLSIL.

The CDR3 DNA reads as TGTGCCAGCAGCTCTCTAGCGAGTGGGGATGAGCAGTTCTTC. This gives the protein CASSSLASGDEQFF. The chain recombines TRBV7-3 with TRBJ2-1; tentative D call: TRBD2 (6 bases). Between the trimmed V and J ends, which lost 4 bases and 8 bases, there was a span of 15 bases. The CDR3 is 14 residues long. Germline-derived CDR1 and CDR2 are SGHTA and FQGTGA.

The chain uses TRBV18 and TRBJ2-7; TRBD2 is a possible D gene (6 bases). The CDR3 contains 15 residues. V dropped 3 bases and J dropped 0 bases, with 12 bases sitting between them. Germline CDR1 and CDR2: KGHSH and LQKENI. DNA of the CDR3: TGTGCCAGCTCACCGCCCCGGGGGATCTCCTACGAGCAGTACTTC. Translation: CASSPPRGISYEQYF.